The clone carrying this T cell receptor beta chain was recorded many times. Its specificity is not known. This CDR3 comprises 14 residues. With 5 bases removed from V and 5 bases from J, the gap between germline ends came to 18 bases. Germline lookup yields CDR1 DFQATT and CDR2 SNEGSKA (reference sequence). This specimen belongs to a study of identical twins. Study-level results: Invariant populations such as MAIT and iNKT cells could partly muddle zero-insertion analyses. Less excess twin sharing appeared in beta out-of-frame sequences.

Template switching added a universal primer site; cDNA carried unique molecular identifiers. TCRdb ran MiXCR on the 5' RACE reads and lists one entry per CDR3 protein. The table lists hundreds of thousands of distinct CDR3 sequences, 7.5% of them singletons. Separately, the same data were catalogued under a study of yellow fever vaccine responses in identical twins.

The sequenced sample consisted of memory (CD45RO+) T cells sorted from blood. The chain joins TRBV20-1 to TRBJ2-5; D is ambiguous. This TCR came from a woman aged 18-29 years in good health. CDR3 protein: CSAPQPALGETQYF. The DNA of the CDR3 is TGCAGTGCTCCCCAACCGGCCCTGGGGGAGACCCAGTACTTC.